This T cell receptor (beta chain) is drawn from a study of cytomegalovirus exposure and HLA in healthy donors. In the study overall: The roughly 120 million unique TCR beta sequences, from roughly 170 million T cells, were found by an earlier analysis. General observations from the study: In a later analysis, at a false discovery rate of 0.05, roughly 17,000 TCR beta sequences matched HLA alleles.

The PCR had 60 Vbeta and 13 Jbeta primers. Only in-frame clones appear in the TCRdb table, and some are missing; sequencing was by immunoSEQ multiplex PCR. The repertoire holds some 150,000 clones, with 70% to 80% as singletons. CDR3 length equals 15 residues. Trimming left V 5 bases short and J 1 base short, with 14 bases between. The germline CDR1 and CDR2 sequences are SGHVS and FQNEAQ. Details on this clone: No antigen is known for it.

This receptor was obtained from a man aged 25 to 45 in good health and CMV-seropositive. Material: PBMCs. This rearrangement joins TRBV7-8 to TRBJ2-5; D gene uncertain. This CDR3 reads CASSRRNSIQETQYF. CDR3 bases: TGTGCCAGCAGCCGTCGTAATAGTATCCAAGAGACCCAGTACTTC.